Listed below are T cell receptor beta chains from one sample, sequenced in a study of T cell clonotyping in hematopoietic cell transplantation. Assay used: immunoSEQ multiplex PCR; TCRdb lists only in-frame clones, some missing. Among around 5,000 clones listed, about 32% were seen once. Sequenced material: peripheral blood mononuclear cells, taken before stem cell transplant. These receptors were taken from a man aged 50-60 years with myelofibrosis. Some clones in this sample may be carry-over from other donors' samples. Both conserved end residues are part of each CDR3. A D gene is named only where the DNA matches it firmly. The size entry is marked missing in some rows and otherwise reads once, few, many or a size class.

CAWTPPGQGREKLFF	NA	NA	TRBV30
CSVEVGRGGPSYEQYF	NA	NA	TRBV29-1
CASSPGGTASYEQYF	few	NA	TRBV7-7
CAWSQLTSNQPQHF	once	NA	TRBV30
CAWSTFQYEQYF	few	NA	TRBV30
CASSGPGTGILSLHF	NA	TRBD1	TRBV25-1
CASSEQLNTEAFF	NA	NA	TRBV25-1
CAWSPQGATYYGYTF	NA	TRBD1	TRBV30
CASSFRDKLPYEQYF	NA	NA	TRBV28
CSAAQHSEGEQYF	NA	NA	TRBV29-1
CASSVRKEGQSRANVLTF	once	NA	TRBV25-1
CAWLGRGGYEQYF	NA	TRBD2	TRBV30
CAWATGRRGDSPLHF	NA	NA	TRBV30
CAWRRQGAVEAFF	NA	TRBD1	TRBV30
CASSPTSSPLHF	NA	NA	TRBV4-1
CSVAARDRASYGYTF	few	TRBD1	TRBV29-1
CASSDRNTLANYGYTF	few	NA	TRBV11-2
CASSFSASSYNSPLHF	NA	NA	TRBV6-5
CAWSIGGEIGYTF	NA	NA	TRBV30
CASNRPPGTYEQYF	few	NA	TRBV28
CSVAGEINSPLHF	few	NA	TRBV29-1
CASSLESETQYF	NA	NA	TRBV7-6
CAWSDRGAGPYEQYF	few	NA	TRBV30
CASRGPTGNYGYTF	few	TRBD1	TRBV6-5
CASSLESAPHYGYTF	NA	NA	TRBV7-2
CASSQEEGWTEAFF	NA	NA	TRBV4-1
CAWSRQTYGYTF	few	NA	TRBV30
CASRSGGLEAFF	NA	NA	TRBV6-5
CAWAGGAWQPQHF	few	NA	TRBV30
CASSQDGGGGNQPQHF	few	NA	TRBV4-3
CASRIQGGNQPQHF	few	TRBD1	TRBV6-6
CAWTGGFNTEAFF	NA	TRBD1	TRBV30
CASSTDRDQPQHF	NA	TRBD1	TRBV2
CAISEFPGGQTSDEQFF	medium-sized	NA	TRBV10-3
CAWSRGGGSQPQHF	few	NA	TRBV30
CASRSIMNTEAFF	NA	NA	TRBV5-6
CASSQVAGIETQYF	NA	NA	TRBV4-1
CAISHTTTGGNYGYTF	NA	TRBD1	TRBV10-3
CASSYGQSHTEAFF	NA	NA	TRBV6-5
CASSDPGDPNQPQHF	NA	NA	TRBV25-1
CASAHTYEQYF	few	NA	TRBV30
CAWSGQGATEAFF	NA	TRBD1	TRBV30
CSERTLTGEQYF	NA	NA	TRBV29-1
CAWSAAGNYEQYF	NA	NA	TRBV30
CSVEAQSTYEQYF	NA	NA	TRBV29-1
CAWTQGFSYEQYF	NA	NA	TRBV30
CSALTNERSDTQYF	few	NA	TRBV29-1
CGGLRPNTGELFF	NA	NA	TRBV30